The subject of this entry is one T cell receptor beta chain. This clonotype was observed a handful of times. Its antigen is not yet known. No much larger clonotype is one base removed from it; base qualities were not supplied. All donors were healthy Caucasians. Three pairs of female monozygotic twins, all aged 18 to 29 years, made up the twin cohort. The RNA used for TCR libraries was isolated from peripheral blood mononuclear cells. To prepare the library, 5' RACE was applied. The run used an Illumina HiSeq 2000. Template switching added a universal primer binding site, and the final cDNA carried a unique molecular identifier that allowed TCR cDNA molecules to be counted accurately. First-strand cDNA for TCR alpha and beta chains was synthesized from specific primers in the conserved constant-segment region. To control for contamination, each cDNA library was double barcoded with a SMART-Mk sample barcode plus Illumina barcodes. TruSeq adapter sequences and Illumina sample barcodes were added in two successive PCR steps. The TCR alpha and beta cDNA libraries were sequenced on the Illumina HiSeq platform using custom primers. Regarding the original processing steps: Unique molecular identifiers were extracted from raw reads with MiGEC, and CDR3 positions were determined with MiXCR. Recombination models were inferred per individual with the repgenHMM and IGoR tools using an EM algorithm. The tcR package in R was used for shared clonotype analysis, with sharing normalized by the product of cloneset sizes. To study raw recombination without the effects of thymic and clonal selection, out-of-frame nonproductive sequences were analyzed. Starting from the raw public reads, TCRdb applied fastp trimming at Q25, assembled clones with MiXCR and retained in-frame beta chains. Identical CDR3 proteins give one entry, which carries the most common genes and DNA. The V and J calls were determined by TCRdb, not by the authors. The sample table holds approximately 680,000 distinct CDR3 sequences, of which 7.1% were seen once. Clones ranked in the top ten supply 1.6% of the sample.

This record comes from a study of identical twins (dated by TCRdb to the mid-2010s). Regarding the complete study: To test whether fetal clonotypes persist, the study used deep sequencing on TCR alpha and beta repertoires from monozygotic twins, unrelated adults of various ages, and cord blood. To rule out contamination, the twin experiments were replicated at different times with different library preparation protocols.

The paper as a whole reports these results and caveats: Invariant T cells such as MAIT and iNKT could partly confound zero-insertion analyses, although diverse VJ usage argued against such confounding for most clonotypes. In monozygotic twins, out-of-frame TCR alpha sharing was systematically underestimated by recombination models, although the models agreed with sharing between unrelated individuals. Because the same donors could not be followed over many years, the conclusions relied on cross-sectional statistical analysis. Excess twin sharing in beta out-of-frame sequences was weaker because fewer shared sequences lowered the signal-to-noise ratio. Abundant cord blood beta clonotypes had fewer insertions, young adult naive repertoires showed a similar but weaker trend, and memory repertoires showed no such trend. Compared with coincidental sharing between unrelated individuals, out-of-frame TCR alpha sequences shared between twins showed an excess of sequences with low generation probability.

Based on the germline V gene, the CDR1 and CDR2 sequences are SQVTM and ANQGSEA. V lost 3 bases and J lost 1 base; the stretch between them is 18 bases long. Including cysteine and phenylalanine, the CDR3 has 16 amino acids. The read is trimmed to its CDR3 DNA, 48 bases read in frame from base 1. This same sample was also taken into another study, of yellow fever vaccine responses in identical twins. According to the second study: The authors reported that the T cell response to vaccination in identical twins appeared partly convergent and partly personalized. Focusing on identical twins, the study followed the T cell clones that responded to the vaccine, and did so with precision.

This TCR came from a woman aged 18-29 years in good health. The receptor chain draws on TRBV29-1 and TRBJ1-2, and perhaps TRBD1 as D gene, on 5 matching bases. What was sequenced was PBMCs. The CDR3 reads CSVDTQQNQGNYGYTF. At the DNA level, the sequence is TGCAGCGTTGATACCCAACAAAACCAGGGTAACTATGGCTACACCTTC.